This T cell receptor beta chain is from a study of T cells in Graves' hyperthyroidism and ophthalmopathy. Amplification yielded TCR beta CDR3 regions, with RNA transcripts as the source. During a first-round RT-PCR of the TCR CDR3, the HTBI primer set was used. TCRdb independently ran MiXCR on the multiplex PCR reads; one entry per CDR3 protein. The sample has about 270,000 distinct CDR3 sequences; around 22% are singletons. A few counts support this clonotype. Germline CDR1 reads SEHNR; CDR2 reads FQNEAQ (reference sequence). The CDR3 totals 14 residues. V was clipped by 5 bases and J by 2 bases, with 10 bases between them.

This chain uses TRBV7-9 with TRBJ2-1, with D possibly matching TRBD1 (6 bases). The sequenced sample was blood. The source is a man aged 25-45 years with Graves' ophthalmopathy. The CDR3 nucleotides are TGTGCCAGCAGCGGTGGGACAACCTACAATGAGCAGTTCTTC. This gives the protein CASSGGTTYNEQFF.